The entry below describes one TCR beta chain. The target antigen is unknown. Assay used: immunoSEQ multiplex PCR; TCRdb lists only in-frame clones, some missing. The profile shows millions of clones, roughly 92% of them singletons. The data belong to a study of shared clonotypes between healthy human individuals. Whole-study findings and limits: Incomplete sequencing of sorted subsets was indicated by rarefaction despite large depth. Some naive CD4 clonotypes, 4% to 6%, turned up in common across a few donors.

V lost 8 bases to trimming and J lost 4 bases; unmatched junction nucleotides: 7. CDR1 and CDR2 (germline): SNHLY, FYNNEI. This CDR3 has 15 amino acids. The J gene is TRBJ2-1, the V gene TRBV2; 11 nucleotides agree with TRBD2. Sample: naive CD4+ T cells sorted from blood. The sample's subset: CD45RA+ positively selected. The receptor's source is a young man in good health. Here the CDR3 reads CASGSGTSGYNEQFF. DNA for the CDR3: TGTGCCAGCGGCTCGGGGACTAGCGGTTACAATGAGCAGTTCTTC.